A single sample gave rise to the 23 T cell receptor beta chains below, sequenced in a study of cytomegalovirus exposure and HLA in healthy donors. Primers: 60 Vbeta forward and 13 Jbeta reverse. Measured with immunoSEQ multiplex PCR; TCRdb has only the in-frame clones, and not every one. In the table there are around 190,000 clones, about 90% of which are singletons. Sequences were obtained from PBMCs. The receptor source for this set is a boy aged 2 to 9 in good health and CMV-seronegative.

The chain combines TRBV5-4 with TRBJ2-5, with 7 bases lining up with TRBD1. This CDR3 has 13 residues. V was clipped by 2 bases and J by 2 bases; unmatched bases: 0. In germline, CDR1 is SGHNT, CDR2 YYREEE (reference sequence). The CDR3 reads CASSLQGQETQYF. The CDR3 bases are TGTGCCAGCAGCTTACAGGGGCAAGAGACCCAGTACTTC.

V gene TRBV6-6 combines with J gene TRBJ2-2; D perhaps matches TRBD1 (6 bases). The CDR3 is 15 amino acids. CDR1 and CDR2 (germline): MNHNY, SVGAGI (reference sequence). V lost 7 bases and J lost 2, with 14 bases in between. The CDR3 DNA reads TGTGCCAGCACAACCGGGACAACTAACACCGGGGAGCTGTTTTTT. It is translated as CASTTGTTNTGELFF.

The rearrangement uses TRBV19 and TRBJ2-7; 8 bases are shared with TRBD1. Germline V lookup: CDR1 LNHDA, CDR2 SQIVND (reference sequence). J was trimmed by 7 bases and V by 1 base; bases with no gene match: 18. There are 18 residues in the CDR3. CDR3 residues: CASSIAYRGWQGAEEQYF. The CDR3 coding sequence is TGTGCCAGTAGTATAGCTTACCGGGGTTGGCAGGGGGCGGAAGAGCAGTACTTC.

V usage is TRBV28 and J usage is TRBJ1-3; perhaps TRBD1 as D (5 bases). Between the trimmed V and J ends, which lost 7 bases and 0 bases, there was a span of 10 bases. This CDR3 has 14 residues. Germline V gene lookup returns CDR1 MDHEN and CDR2 SYDVKM. The DNA of the CDR3 is TGTGCCAGCAACCCAGGGAACTCTGGAAACACCATATATTTT. Encoded protein: CASNPGNSGNTIYF.

This chain links TRBV18 with TRBJ1-3, with TRBD1 matching 9 bases. This CDR3 contains 18 residues. With V trimmed by 1 base and J by 3 bases, 10 bases remained unmatched. The germline V gene has CDR1 KGHSH and CDR2 LQKENI. In nucleotides, the CDR3 is TGTGCCAGCTCACCACTATGGGACAGGGAAACCTTTGGAAACACCATATATTTT. Translated: CASSPLWDRETFGNTIYF.

The V gene is TRBV7-6, the J gene TRBJ1-1, with TRBD1 matching 9 bases. Germline assignment: CDR1 SGHVS and CDR2 FNYEAQ. The length of the CDR3 is 14 residues. V lost 5 bases to trimming and J lost 4 bases; unmatched junction nucleotides: 5. CDR3 nucleotide sequence: TGTGCCAGCAGCACAGGACAGGGGATCACTGAAGCTTTCTTT. This encodes CASSTGQGITEAFF.

The rearrangement joins TRBV6-5 to TRBJ2-3, with TRBD1 matching 8 bases. The CDR3 loop spans 15 amino acids. The germline V gene has CDR1 MNHEY and CDR2 SVGAGI. After removal of 8 bases from V and 4 bases from J, the junction contained 11 bases not matched to a gene. The CDR3 reads CASALQGARADTQYF. The CDR3 nucleotides are TGTGCCAGCGCCCTGCAGGGGGCGCGGGCAGATACGCAGTATTTT.

The rearrangement uses TRBV2 and TRBJ2-1, with D unclear. CDR3 length equals 12 residues. Germline lookup yields CDR1 SNHLY and CDR2 FYNNEI. Deletions cut 7 bases from V and 2 bases from J, with 6 bases between. Written as DNA, the CDR3 is TGTGCCAGCACGCCAGCCTACAATGAGCAGTTCTTC. This codes for CASTPAYNEQFF.

This chain links TRBV30 with TRBJ2-5; 7 bases line up with TRBD2. CDR1 is GTSNPN and CDR2 is SVGIG in the germline V gene (reference sequence). Trimming at V came to 3 bases and at J to 0 bases, leaving 1 base not matched to a gene. CDR3 length equals 13 residues. The CDR3 sequence is CAWSGGNQETQYF. As DNA, the CDR3 is TGTGCCTGGAGCGGGGGGAACCAAGAGACCCAGTACTTC.

The V call is TRBV19, the J call TRBJ1-2; D possibly corresponds to TRBD1 (5 bases). Germline assignment: CDR1 LNHDA and CDR2 SQIVND (reference sequence). This CDR3 contains 13 residues. Trimming shortened V by 7 bases and J by 0 bases, and 9 bases separated the two germline ends. As DNA, the CDR3 is TGTGCCAGTAAAAGGGGCCCTAACTATGGCTACACCTTC. Its translation: CASKRGPNYGYTF.

The rearrangement links TRBV6-1 to TRBJ1-2, with TRBD1 matching 8 bases. Trimming at V came to 6 bases and at J to 4 bases, leaving 10 bases not matched to a gene. The CDR3 is 15 residues long. Germline V lookup: CDR1 MNHNS, CDR2 SASEGT. This chain's CDR3 is CASRTSGQGSYGYTF. As DNA, the CDR3 is TGTGCCAGCAGAACCTCTGGACAGGGATCCTATGGCTACACCTTC.

This clone came up once. Other DNA sequences in the same sample also yield this CDR3. This sequence joins TRBV28 and TRBJ1-5; no clear D gene. Trimming left V 1 base short and J 1 base short, with 5 bases between. The CDR3 extends over 14 amino acids. Germline CDR1 reads MDHEN; CDR2 reads SYDVKM. The CDR3 region has the DNA TGTGCCAGCAGTTTATCCGGGAGCAATCAGCCCCAGCATTTT. Translated, it gives CASSLSGSNQPQHF.

This clone was detected a few times. The chain joins TRBV28 to TRBJ1-4, with 7 positions matching TRBD1. Germline V lookup: CDR1 MDHEN, CDR2 SYDVKM. J was trimmed by 7 bases and V by 4 bases; bases with no gene match: 6. The CDR3 sequence is 14 residues long. The CDR3 region is CASSSRQGGEKLFF. Written as DNA, the CDR3 is TGTGCCAGCAGTTCAAGGCAGGGGGGTGAAAAACTGTTTTTT.

The gene calls are TRBV11-1 and TRBJ1-2; weak D call: TRBD1 (5 bases). The germline V and J ends were trimmed by 5 bases and 0 bases, with 13 bases remaining between them. There are 15 residues in the CDR3. The germline CDR1 and CDR2 sequences are SGHAT and FQDESV (reference sequence). CDR3 region: CASSVAGPANYGYTF. CDR3 DNA sequence: TGTGCCAGCAGCGTCGCAGGGCCTGCTAACTATGGCTACACCTTC.

This clone was recorded only once. The chain combines TRBV7-3 with TRBJ1-2, with TRBD1 matching 7 bases. The CDR3 sequence is 13 residues long. The ends lost 5 bases at V and 4 bases at J; junction bases unmatched: 4. The germline gives CDR1 SGHTA, CDR2 FQGTGA. In DNA, the CDR3 is TGTGCCAGCAGCCCGACAGGGTCCTATGGCTACACCTTC. Translation gives CASSPTGSYGYTF.

V is TRBV29-1 and J is TRBJ2-2; TRBD1 matches 10 bases. This CDR3 contains 15 residues. After removal of 4 bases from V and 4 bases from J, the junction contained 6 bases not matched to a gene. In germline, CDR1 is SQVTM, CDR2 ANQGSEA. In DNA, the CDR3 is TGCAGCGTTGGGCCGACAGGGGGCACCACCGGGGAGCTGTTTTTT. As protein: CSVGPTGGTTGELFF.

The rearrangement links TRBV6-5 to TRBJ1-6; 8 bases agree with TRBD1. The CDR3 has 16 residues. V shed 4 bases and J 8 bases; nucleotides not matched to a gene: 10. CDR1 is MNHEY, CDR2 SVGAGI, per germline. DNA for the CDR3: TGTGCCAGCAGTTCCCCCCGGGGGGACAGGTATTCACCCCTCCACTTT. Translated, it gives CASSSPRGDRYSPLHF.

The chain recombines TRBV19 with TRBJ2-5, with a tentative D call TRBD2 (5 bases). This CDR3 region has 14 residues. Trimming cost V 0 bases and J 5 bases, with 10 bases left between them. Germline CDR1 and CDR2: LNHDA and SQIVND (reference sequence). CDR3 residues: CASSIDRGAETQYF. The DNA of the CDR3 is TGTGCCAGTAGTATAGATCGGGGAGCGGAGACCCAGTACTTC.

The J gene is TRBJ2-7, the V gene TRBV29-1, with 8 bases that match TRBD2. The germline V gene has CDR1 SQVTM and CDR2 ANQGSEA. Trimming took 4 bases from V and 2 from J; bases not matched to a gene: 13. The CDR3 covers 16 residues. CDR3 sequence reads: CSVGGLAGKLTYEQYF. In nucleotides, the CDR3 is TGCAGCGTTGGAGGCCTAGCGGGCAAATTAACCTACGAGCAGTACTTC.

This chain joins TRBV10-2 and TRBJ2-3; TRBD2 aligns across 7 bases. Trimming removed 10 bases from V and 2 bases from J; junction bases left unmatched: 15. Germline assignment: CDR1 WSHSY and CDR2 SAAADI. The CDR3 extends over 16 amino acids. Here the CDR3 DNA reads TGCGCCACCTCCCTGGGGCGGGGGTCATCCACAGATACGCAGTATTTT. This gives the protein CATSLGRGSSTDTQYF.

V is TRBV15 and J is TRBJ2-2; TRBD1 matches at 9 bases. The CDR3 contains 15 residues. The V segment lost 5 bases and the J segment 1 base; nucleotides outside the gene matches: 2. CDR1 LNHNV and CDR2 YYDKDF come from the germline V gene (reference sequence). CDR3 in amino acids: CATSRDRENTGELFF. DNA for the CDR3: TGTGCCACCAGCCGGGACAGGGAGAACACCGGGGAGCTGTTTTTT.

The J gene is TRBJ2-5, the V gene TRBV5-1, with 9 bases that match TRBD1. The DNA matches TRBJ2-7 better at its end, which makes the J call doubtful. This CDR3 comprises 16 residues. The germline gives CDR1 SGHRS, CDR2 YFSETQ. CDR3 coding DNA: TGCGCCAGCAGCTTTCAGGGACAGGGCCTAACCTACGAGCAGTACTTC. Translated: CASSFQGQGLTYEQYF.

The chain combines TRBV30 with TRBJ2-5; D remains unclear. The J call could be wrong; TRBJ2-7 is a better fit for the DNA end. This CDR3 comprises 13 residues. Per germline, CDR1 GTSNPN and CDR2 SVGIG (reference sequence). The CDR3 bases are TGTGCGGCAAAAGGTCCCGGAAACTACGAGCAGTACTTC. It codes for CAAKGPGNYEQYF.